Only one count was recorded for the clone carrying this TCR beta chain. These data are taken from a study of cytomegalovirus exposure and HLA in healthy donors. PCR employed 60 Vbeta and 13 Jbeta primers. Repertoires were generated with immunoSEQ multiplex PCR, while TCRdb's copy carries only in-frame clones and drops some. The sample holds 170,000 or so clones; roughly 78% are singletons and the top ten take around 3.1%. This TCR was recovered from a middle-aged woman in good health and CMV-seronegative. Sample: PBMCs.

The CDR3 DNA reads TGTGCCATCAGTGGCCCTAACGAGGTGGCGCAGTATTTT. Protein sequence: CAISGPNEVAQYF. The rearrangement uses TRBV10-3 and TRBJ2-3; D not resolved. The CDR3 has 13 amino acids. Germline CDR1 and CDR2: ENHRY and SYGVKD. V lost 4 bases to trimming and J lost 10 bases, with 15 bases between them.